The 17 T cell receptor beta chains given below trace back to one sample, sequenced in a study of T cells after yellow fever vaccination. Each CDR3 protein is one row after TCRdb ran MiXCR on the 5' RACE reads. The sample shows about 330,000 distinct CDR3 sequences, around 8.1% of them seen only once. The source was PBMCs, collected about 49 days after the first yellow fever vaccination. The source of these receptors is a man aged 18 to 29 who received the YFV17D yellow fever vaccine.

V usage is TRBV7-2 and J usage is TRBJ1-2, with TRBD1 as a possible D gene (6 bases). The length of the CDR3 is 14 residues. V lost 3 bases, J lost 5 bases, and 13 bases lay in between. Germline CDR1 SGHTA, CDR2 FQGNSA. DNA for the CDR3: TGTGCCAGCAGCTTCGCAGGGGTTGGGTATGGCTACACCTTC. Its protein is CASSFAGVGYGYTF.

The genes are TRBV12-3 or TRBV12-4 and TRBJ2-3; tentatively, D is TRBD2 (6 bases). CDR3 size: 14 residues. Between the trimmed V and J ends, which lost 3 bases and 2 bases, there was a span of 9 bases. Here the CDR3 reads CASSFQRVTDTQYF. CDR3 nucleotide sequence: TGTGCCAGCAGTTTTCAGCGGGTCACAGATACGCAGTATTTT.

The chain joins TRBV5-1 to TRBJ2-1; D might be TRBD1 (5 bases). CDR3 length equals 15 residues. The ends were cut back, 3 bases at V and 4 bases at J, with 14 bases in the middle. Germline assignment: CDR1 SGHRS and CDR2 YFSETQ. CDR3 DNA sequence: TGCGCCAGCAGCTCCCGGACACCCCTATACAATGAGCAGTTCTTC. Protein product: CASSSRTPLYNEQFF. Drawing the rest from reference TRBV5-1 and TRBJ2-1, the complete variable domain is KAGVTQTPRYLIKTRGQQVTLSCSPISGHRSVSWYQQTPGQGLQFLFEYFSETQRNKGNFPGRFSGRQFSNSRSEMNVSTLELGDSALYLCASSSRTPLYNEQFFGPGTRLTVL.

This clonotype appeared a few times. This chain joins TRBV12-3 or TRBV12-4 and TRBJ2-1; D remains ambiguous. V was trimmed by 3 bases and J by 11 bases, leaving 5 bases between them. The CDR3 loop spans 10 amino acids. This CDR3 is CASSFGKQFF. CDR3 coding DNA: TGTGCCAGCAGTTTTGGGAAGCAGTTCTTC.

V and J are TRBV14 and TRBJ2-2; weak D call: TRBD1 (5 bases). V lost 4 bases and J 5 bases, leaving 8 bases between the germline ends. The germline CDR1 and CDR2 sequences are SGHDN and FVKESK. This CDR3 comprises 13 residues. CDR3 region: CASSRAGTGELFF. Written as DNA, the CDR3 is TGTGCCAGCAGCCGCGCAGGGACCGGGGAGCTGTTTTTT. Complete variable domain (other parts from reference TRBV14 and TRBJ2-2): EAGVTQFPSHSVIEKGQTVTLRCDPISGHDNLYWYRRVMGKEIKFLLHFVKESKQDESGMPNNRFLAERTGGTYSTLKVQPAELEDSGVYFCASSRAGTGELFFGEGSRLTVL.

This clonotype occurred a few times. V is TRBV15 and J is TRBJ1-5; maybe TRBD1 (5 bases). The CDR3 is 15 residues long. Germline CDR1 LNHNV, CDR2 YYDKDF (reference sequence). Trimming shortened V by 0 bases and J by 6 bases, and 12 bases separated the two germline ends. Written as DNA, the CDR3 is TGTGCCACCAGCAGAGATCGGGGGAGAGGTCAGCCCCAGCATTTT. Its protein is CATSRDRGRGQPQHF. The full variable domain, in which reference TRBV15 and TRBJ1-5 provide the parts outside the CDR3, is DAMVIQNPRYQVTQFGKPVTLSCSQTLNHNVMYWYQQKSSQAPKLLFHYYDKDFNNEADTPDNFQSRRPNTSFCFLDIRSPGLGDTAMYLCATSRDRGRGQPQHFGDGTRLSIL.

At least ten counts were recorded for this clonotype. This chain links TRBV20-1 with TRBJ2-4, with 7 bases identical to TRBD1. J gave up 2 bases and V 6 bases, and 7 bases lay outside the gene matches. The CDR3 runs 14 residues. In germline, CDR1 is DFQATT, CDR2 SNEGSKA (reference sequence). The CDR3 loop reads CSARTGAPKNIQYF. The CDR3 region has the DNA TGCAGTGCCCGAACAGGGGCCCCCAAAAACATTCAGTACTTC.

This clonotype was recorded a few times. The rearrangement joins TRBV20-1 to TRBJ2-4; maybe TRBD1 (5 bases). CDR3 length equals 14 residues. Trimming pared 1 base from V and 8 bases from J, leaving 15 bases between. CDR1 is DFQATT and CDR2 is SNEGSKA in the germline V gene (reference sequence). The CDR3 DNA reads TGCAGTGCTAGAGTCTCGTCAGGGTATGACATTCAGTACTTC. As protein: CSARVSSGYDIQYF.

Only a few counts were recorded for this clonotype. This sequence joins TRBV2 and TRBJ1-5, with D possibly TRBD1 on 6 matching bases. The CDR3 is 15 residues long. V was pared by 3 bases and J by 5 bases, with 14 bases between. The germline gives CDR1 SNHLY, CDR2 FYNNEI. The CDR3 spells CASSDRGQIYQPQHF. CDR3 sequence (DNA): TGTGCCAGCAGTGACCGAGGACAGATCTATCAGCCCCAGCATTTT.

The chain employs TRBV7-2 and TRBJ1-2; D might be TRBD1 (5 bases). CDR3 length equals 15 residues. The germline V gene encodes CDR1 SGHTA and CDR2 FQGNSA. The ends were cut back, 0 bases at V and 4 bases at J, with 12 bases in the middle. The CDR3 spells CASSLAGSRGYGYTF. The CDR3 DNA reads TGTGCCAGCAGCTTAGCAGGGTCGAGGGGCTATGGCTACACCTTC.

This clonotype was seen ten or more times. The chain carries TRBV4-1 and TRBJ1-2; 8 bases are a match to TRBD1. Germline assignment: CDR1 MGHRA and CDR2 YSYEKL. This CDR3 is 15 amino acids long. Trimming removed 4 bases from V and 4 bases from J; junction bases left unmatched: 8. CDR3 in amino acids: CASSLDSGGGYGYTF. The DNA for the CDR3 is TGCGCCAGCAGCCTTGACTCAGGGGGCGGCTATGGCTACACCTTC.

This clonotype was counted at least ten times. The J gene is TRBJ1-2, the V gene TRBV4-3; 8 bases align to TRBD1. The CDR3 sequence is 17 residues long. Germline loops: CDR1 LGHNA, CDR2 YSLEER. Trimming cost V 4 bases and J 2 bases; bases outside gene matches: 12. The CDR3 bases are TGCGCCAGCAGCCCCCGACGGTTCAGGGGGCCGAACTATGGCTACACCTTC. Protein product: CASSPRRFRGPNYGYTF.

This clonotype was picked up a small number of times. V usage is TRBV28 and J usage is TRBJ1-2; D is possibly TRBD1 (6 bases). This CDR3 contains 16 residues. V was pared by 5 bases and J by 4 bases, with 20 bases between. The germline CDR1 and CDR2 sequences are MDHEN and SYDVKM. CDR3 nucleotide sequence: TGTGCCAGCAGTCTGGAGCAGGGGCCGGACCCCTATGGCTACACCTTC. Amino acids: CASSLEQGPDPYGYTF.

The chain employs TRBV5-1 and TRBJ2-5; the D gene is possibly TRBD2 (7 bases). Per the germline V gene, CDR1 is SGHRS and CDR2 is YFSETQ. The CDR3 runs 14 residues. V was trimmed by 5 bases and J by 3 bases, leaving 14 bases between them. The CDR3 DNA reads as TGCGCCAGCAGGGGGGGGCAGCACAAAGAGACCCAGTACTTC. Amino acid sequence: CASRGGQHKETQYF.

This clonotype was picked up a small number of times. The chain joins TRBV7-3 to TRBJ1-3; D ambiguous. CDR3 length equals 14 residues. V was trimmed by 3 bases and J by 5 bases, leaving 11 bases between them. The V gene's germline CDR1 is SGHTA and CDR2 FQGTGA. CDR3 loop: CASSFNLIRNTIYF. CDR3 sequence (DNA): TGTGCCAGCAGCTTTAACCTTATTCGAAACACCATATATTTT.

Ten or more counts support this clonotype. The CDR3 sequence: CSATIPYGANVLTF. The CDR3 DNA reads as TGCAGTGCTACTATTCCGTACGGGGCCAACGTCCTGACTTTC. The gene calls are TRBV20-1 and TRBJ2-6; D gene unclear. The CDR3 has 14 amino acids. Trimming stripped 4 bases from V and 4 bases from J, with 11 bases between. Germline CDR1 reads DFQATT; CDR2 reads SNEGSKA (reference sequence).

This clonotype has at least ten counts. V usage is TRBV12-3 or TRBV12-4 and J usage is TRBJ1-3, with a tentative D call TRBD1 (6 bases). There are 14 residues in the CDR3. The ends were cut back, 3 bases at V and 2 bases at J, with 8 bases in the middle. CDR3 loop: CASSLGGPGNTIYF. CDR3 DNA sequence: TGTGCCAGCAGTTTGGGGGGGCCTGGAAACACCATATATTTT.